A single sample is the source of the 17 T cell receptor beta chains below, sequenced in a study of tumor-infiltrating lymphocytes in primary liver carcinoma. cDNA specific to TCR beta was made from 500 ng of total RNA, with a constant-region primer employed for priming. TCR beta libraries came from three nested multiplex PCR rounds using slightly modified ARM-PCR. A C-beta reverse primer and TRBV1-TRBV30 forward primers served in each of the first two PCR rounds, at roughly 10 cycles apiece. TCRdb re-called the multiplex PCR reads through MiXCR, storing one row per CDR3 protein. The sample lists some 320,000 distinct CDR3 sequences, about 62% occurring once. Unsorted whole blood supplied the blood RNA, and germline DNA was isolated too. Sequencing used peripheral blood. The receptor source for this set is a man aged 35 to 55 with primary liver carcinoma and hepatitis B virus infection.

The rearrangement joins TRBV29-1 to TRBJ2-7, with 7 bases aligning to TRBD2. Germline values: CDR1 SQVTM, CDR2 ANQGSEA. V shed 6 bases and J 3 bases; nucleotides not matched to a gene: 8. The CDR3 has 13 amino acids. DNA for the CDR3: TGCAGCGTCTCAGCGGGGAGCTTCTACGAGCAGTACTTC. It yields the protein CSVSAGSFYEQYF.

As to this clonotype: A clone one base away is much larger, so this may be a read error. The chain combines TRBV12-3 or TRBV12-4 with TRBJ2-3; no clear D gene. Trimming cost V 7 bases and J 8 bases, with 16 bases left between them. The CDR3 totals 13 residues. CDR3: CASKPDASGTQYF. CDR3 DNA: TGTGCCAGCAAGCCGGACGCTTCAGGTACGCAGTATTTT.

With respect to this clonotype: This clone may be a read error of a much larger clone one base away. Here the CDR3 DNA reads TGTGCCAGCAGTCAGCAAGGGGGCGCGATAAGCAATCAGCCCCAGCATTTT. The encoded protein is CASSQQGGAISNQPQHF. The chain has TRBV6-1 and TRBJ1-5; 7 positions match TRBD1. V lost 5 bases, J lost 1 base, and 11 bases stayed unmatched. Germline lookup yields CDR1 MNHNS and CDR2 SASEGT. The length of the CDR3 is 17 residues.

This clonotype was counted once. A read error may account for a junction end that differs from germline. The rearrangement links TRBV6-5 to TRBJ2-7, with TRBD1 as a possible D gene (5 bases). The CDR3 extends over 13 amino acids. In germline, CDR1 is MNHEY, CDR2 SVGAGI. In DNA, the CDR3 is TGTGCCAGCAGTTATGTCAGGGCTTACGTGCAGTACTTC. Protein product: CASSYVRAYVQYF.

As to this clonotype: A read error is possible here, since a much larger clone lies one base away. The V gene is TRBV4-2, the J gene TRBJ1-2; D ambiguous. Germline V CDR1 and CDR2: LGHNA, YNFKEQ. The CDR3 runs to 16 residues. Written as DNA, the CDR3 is TGTACCAGCAGCCAAGATCTTAGGGAAACTAACTATGGCTACACCTTC. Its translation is CTSSQDLRETNYGYTF.

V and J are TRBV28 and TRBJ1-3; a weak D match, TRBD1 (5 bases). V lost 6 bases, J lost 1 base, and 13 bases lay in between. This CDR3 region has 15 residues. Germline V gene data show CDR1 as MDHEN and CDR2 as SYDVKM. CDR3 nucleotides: TGTGCCAGCAGAGTTGGGGGAATATCTGGAAACACCATATATTTT. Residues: CASRVGGISGNTIYF.

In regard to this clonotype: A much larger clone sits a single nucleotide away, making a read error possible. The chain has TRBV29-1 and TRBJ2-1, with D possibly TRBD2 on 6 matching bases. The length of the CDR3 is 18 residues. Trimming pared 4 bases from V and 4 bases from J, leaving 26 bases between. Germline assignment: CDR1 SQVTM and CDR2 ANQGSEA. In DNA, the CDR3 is TGCAGCGTTGTGACGAGTAGCGGATCGGTTCGACATTACAATGAGCAGTTCTTC. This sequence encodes CSVVTSSGSVRHYNEQFF.

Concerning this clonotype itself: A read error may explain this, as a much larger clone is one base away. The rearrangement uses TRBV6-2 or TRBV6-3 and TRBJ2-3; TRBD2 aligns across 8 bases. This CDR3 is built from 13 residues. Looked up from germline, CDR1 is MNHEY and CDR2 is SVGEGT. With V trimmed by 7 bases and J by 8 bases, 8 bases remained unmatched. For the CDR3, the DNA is TGTGCCAGCAATCCCGGGGGGGCGGCTACGCAGTATTTT. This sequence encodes CASNPGGAATQYF.

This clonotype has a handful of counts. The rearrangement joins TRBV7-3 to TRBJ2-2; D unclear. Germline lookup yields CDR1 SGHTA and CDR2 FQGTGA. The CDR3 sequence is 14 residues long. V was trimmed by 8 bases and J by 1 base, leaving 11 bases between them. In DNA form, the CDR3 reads TGTGCCAGCGGTGTTCGCGGGAACACCGGGGAGCTGTTTTTT. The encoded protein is CASGVRGNTGELFF.

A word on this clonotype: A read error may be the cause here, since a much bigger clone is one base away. CDR3 in DNA: TGTGCCAGCAGCCAAGAGCCTAGCGGGAGCTCCTACAATGACCAGTTCTTC. Protein product: CASSQEPSGSSYNDQFF. The V call is TRBV4-2, the J call TRBJ2-1; 10 bases map to TRBD2. The CDR3 contains 17 residues. The germline V gene encodes CDR1 LGHNA and CDR2 YNFKEQ.

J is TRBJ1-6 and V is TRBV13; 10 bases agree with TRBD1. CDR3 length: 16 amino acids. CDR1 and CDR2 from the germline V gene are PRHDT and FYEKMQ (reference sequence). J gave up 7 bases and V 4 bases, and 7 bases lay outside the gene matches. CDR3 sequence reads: CASSSPGDRGNSPLHF. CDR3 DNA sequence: TGTGCCAGCAGCTCACCCGGGGACAGGGGCAATTCACCCCTCCACTTT.

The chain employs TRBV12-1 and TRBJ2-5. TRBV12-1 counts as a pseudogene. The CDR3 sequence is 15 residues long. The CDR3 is CASGFEHSYQETQYF. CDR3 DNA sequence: TGTGCCAGCGGCTTTGAACACAGCTACCAAGAGACCCAGTATTTC.

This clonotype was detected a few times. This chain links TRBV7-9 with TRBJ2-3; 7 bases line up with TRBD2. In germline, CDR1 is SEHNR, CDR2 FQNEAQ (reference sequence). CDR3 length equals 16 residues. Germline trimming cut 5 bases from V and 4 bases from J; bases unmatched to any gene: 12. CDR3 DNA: TGTGCCAGCAGCGCGAGGGGAGGGAGTAGATCAGATACGCAGTATTTT. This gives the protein CASSARGGSRSDTQYF.

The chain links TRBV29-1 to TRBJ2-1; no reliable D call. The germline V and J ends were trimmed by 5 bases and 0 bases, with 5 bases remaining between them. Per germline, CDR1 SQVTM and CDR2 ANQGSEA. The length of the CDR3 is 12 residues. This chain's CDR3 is CSVSISYNEQFF. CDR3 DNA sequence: TGCAGCGTTTCGATCTCCTACAATGAGCAGTTCTTC.

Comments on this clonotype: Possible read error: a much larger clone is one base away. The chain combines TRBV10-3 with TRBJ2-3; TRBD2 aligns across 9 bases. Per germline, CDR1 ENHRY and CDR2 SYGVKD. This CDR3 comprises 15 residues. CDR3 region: CAISESASGTDAQYF. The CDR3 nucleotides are TGTGCCATCAGTGAGTCGGCTAGCGGGACAGATGCGCAGTATTTT.

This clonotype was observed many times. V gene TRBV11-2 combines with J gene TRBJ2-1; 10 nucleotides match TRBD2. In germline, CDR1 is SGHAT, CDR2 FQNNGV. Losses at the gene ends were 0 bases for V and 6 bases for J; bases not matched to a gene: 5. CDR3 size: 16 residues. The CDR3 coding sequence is TGTGCCAGCAGCTTAGAGTCGAGCGGGAGGGGCAATGAGCAGTTCTTC. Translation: CASSLESSGRGNEQFF.

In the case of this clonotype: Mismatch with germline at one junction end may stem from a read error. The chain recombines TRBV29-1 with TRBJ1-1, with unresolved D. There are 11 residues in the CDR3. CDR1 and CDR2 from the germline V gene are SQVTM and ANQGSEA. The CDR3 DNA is TGTAGCGTTGCGTCGAGCACTGAAGCTTTCTTT. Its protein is CSVASSTEAFF.